This TCR beta chain originates from a study of T cell responses to AZD1222 COVID-19 vaccine. Findings and limits, study-wide: Dominant CD4 TCR responses targeted spike regions 160-218 and 743-854. Possibly, clonal diversity was underestimated; donors were largely white British and included more females. Two doses of AZD1222 preceded a rise in Spike-specific TCR breadth and depth. Epitopes outside B.1.351 and B.1.1.7 mutated regions reportedly drew nearly half of spike TCRs.

Clones were read by immunoSEQ multiplex PCR, and TCRdb kept only the in-frame ones, dropping some. Of around 160,000 clones in the sample, around nine tenths were seen once. In regard to this clone: The antigen remains undetermined.

V trimming: 5 bases; J trimming: 0 bases; junction bases outside the gene matches: 9. In germline, CDR1 is SGHAT, CDR2 FQNNGV. This CDR3 has 17 residues. The TCR originated in an adult in good health. Here the sequenced sample was peripheral blood, taken on day 0 of MenACWY control vaccination. The chain uses TRBV11-2 and TRBJ1-5, with 8 nucleotides matching TRBD1. CDR3 protein: CASSAGQGGYSNQPQHF. DNA of the CDR3: TGTGCCAGCAGCGCAGGACAGGGCGGATATAGCAATCAGCCCCAGCATTTT. Using reference TRBV11-2 and TRBJ1-5 for the parts outside the CDR3, the full variable domain is EAGVAQSPRYKIIEKRQSVAFWCNPISGHATLYWYQQILGQGPKLLIQFQNNGVVDDSQLPKDRFSAERLKGVDSTLKIQPAKLEDSAVYLCASSAGQGGYSNQPQHFGDGTRLSIL.